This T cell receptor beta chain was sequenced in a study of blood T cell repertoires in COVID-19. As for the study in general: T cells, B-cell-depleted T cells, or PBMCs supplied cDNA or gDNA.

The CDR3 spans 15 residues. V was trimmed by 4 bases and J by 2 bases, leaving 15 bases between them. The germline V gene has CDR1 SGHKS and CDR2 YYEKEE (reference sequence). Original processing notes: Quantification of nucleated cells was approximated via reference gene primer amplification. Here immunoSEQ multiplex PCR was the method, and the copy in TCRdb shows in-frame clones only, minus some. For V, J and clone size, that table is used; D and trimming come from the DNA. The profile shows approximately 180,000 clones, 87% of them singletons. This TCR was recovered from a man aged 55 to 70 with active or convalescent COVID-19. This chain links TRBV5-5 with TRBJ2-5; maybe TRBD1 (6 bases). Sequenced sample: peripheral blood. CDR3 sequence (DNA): TGTGCCAGCAGCCCACAGGGAGCGGAACAAGAGACCCAGTACTTC. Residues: CASSPQGAEQETQYF. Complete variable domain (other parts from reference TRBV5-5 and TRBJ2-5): DAGVTQSPTHLIKTRGQQVTLRCSPISGHKSVSWYQQVLGQGPQFIFQYYEKEERGRGNFPDRFSARQFPNYSSELNVNALLLGDSALYLCASSPQGAEQETQYFGPGTRLLVL.